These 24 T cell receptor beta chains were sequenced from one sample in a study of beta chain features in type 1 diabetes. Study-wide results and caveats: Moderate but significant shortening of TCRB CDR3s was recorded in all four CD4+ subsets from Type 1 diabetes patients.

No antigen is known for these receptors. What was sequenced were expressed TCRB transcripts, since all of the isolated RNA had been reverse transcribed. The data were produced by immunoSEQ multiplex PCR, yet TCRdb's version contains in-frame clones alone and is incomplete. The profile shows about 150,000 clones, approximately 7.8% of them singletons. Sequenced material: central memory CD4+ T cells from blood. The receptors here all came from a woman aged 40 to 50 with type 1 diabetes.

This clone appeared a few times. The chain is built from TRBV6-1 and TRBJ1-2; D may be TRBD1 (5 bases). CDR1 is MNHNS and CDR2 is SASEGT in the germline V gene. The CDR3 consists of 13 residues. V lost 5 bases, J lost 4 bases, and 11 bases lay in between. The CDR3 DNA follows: TGTGCCAGCAGTCGGGACTACCGCTATGGCTACACCTTC. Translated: CASSRDYRYGYTF.

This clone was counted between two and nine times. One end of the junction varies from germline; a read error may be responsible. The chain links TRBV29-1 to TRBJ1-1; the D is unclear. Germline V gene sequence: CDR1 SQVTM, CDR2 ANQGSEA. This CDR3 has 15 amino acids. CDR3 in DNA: TGCAGCGTTGAAGACCCCTACCGGTTGAAGACTGAAGCTTTCTTT. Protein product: CSVEDPYRLKTEAFF.

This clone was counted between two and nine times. The CDR3 sequence is CASSSGVGDTGELFF. The CDR3 coding sequence is TGTGCCAGCAGCTCAGGGGTGGGCGACACCGGGGAGCTGTTTTTT. The chain employs TRBV7-9 and TRBJ2-2, with D perhaps TRBD1 (6 bases). The V gene's germline CDR1 is SEHNR and CDR2 FQNEAQ (reference sequence). V was shortened by 4 bases and J by 3 bases, with 12 bases between the two germline ends. The CDR3 is made up of 15 amino acids.

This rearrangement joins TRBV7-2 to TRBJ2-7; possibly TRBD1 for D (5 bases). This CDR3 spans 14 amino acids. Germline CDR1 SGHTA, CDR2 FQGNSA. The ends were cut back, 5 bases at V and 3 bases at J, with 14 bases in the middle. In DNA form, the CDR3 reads TGTGCCAGCAGCCCGGACACAAGACTCTACGAGCAGTACTTC. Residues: CASSPDTRLYEQYF. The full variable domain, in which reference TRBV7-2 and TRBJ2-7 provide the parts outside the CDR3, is GAGVSQSPSNKVTEKGKDVELRCDPISGHTALYWYRQSLGQGLEFLIYFQGNSAPDKSGLPSDRFSAERTGGSVSTLTIQRTQQEDSAVYLCASSPDTRLYEQYFGPGTRLTVT.

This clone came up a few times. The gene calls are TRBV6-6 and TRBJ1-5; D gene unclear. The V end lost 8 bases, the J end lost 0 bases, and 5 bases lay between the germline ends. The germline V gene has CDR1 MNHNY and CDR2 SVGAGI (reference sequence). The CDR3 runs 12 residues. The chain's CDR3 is CASGFSNQPQHF. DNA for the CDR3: TGTGCCAGCGGCTTTAGCAATCAGCCCCAGCATTTT.

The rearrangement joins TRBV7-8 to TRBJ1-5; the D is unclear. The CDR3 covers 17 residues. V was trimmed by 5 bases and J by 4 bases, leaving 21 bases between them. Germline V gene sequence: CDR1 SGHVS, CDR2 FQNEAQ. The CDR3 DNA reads TGTGCCAGCAGCCTCTACAACTTGGGCCCCATTAATCAGCCCCAGCATTTT. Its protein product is CASSLYNLGPINQPQHF.

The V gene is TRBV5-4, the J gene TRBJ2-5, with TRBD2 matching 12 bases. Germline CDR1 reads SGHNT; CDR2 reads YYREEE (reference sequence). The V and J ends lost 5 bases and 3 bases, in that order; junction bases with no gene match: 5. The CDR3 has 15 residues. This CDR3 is CASRDSSGGEETQYF. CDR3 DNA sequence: TGTGCCAGCAGAGATTCTAGCGGGGGGGAAGAGACCCAGTACTTC.

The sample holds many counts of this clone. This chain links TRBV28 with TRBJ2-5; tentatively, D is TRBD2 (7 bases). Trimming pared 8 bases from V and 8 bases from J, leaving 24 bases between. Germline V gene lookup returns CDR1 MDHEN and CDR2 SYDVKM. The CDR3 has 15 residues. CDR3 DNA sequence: TGTGCCAGCCGATGGGTAGGGGGAGGGACTCCAACCCAGTACTTC. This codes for CASRWVGGGTPTQYF. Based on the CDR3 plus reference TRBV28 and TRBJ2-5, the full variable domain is DVKVTQSSRYLVKRTGEKVFLECVQDMDHENMFWYRQDPGLGLRLIYFSYDVKMKEKGDIPEGYSVSREKKERFSLILESASTNQTSMYLCASRWVGGGTPTQYFGPGTRLLVL.

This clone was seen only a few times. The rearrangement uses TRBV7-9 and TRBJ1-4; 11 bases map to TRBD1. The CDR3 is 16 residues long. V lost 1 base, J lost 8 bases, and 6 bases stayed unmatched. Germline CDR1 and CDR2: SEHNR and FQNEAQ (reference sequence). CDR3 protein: CASSLGTGGVQEKLFF. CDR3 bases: TGTGCCAGCAGCTTAGGGACAGGGGGCGTTCAAGAAAAACTGTTTTTT.

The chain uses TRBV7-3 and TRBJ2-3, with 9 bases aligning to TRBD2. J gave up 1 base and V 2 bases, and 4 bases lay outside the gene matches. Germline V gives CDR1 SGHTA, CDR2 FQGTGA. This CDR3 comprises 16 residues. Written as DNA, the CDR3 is TGTGCCAGCAGCTTACGAGGCGGGGGGGGCACAGATACGCAGTATTTT. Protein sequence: CASSLRGGGGTDTQYF. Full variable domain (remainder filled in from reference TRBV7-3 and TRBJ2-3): GAGVSQTPSNKVTEKGKYVELRCDPISGHTALYWYRQSLGQGPEFLIYFQGTGAADDSGLPNDRFFAVRPEGSVSTLKIQRTERGDSAVYLCASSLRGGGGTDTQYFGPGTRLTVL.

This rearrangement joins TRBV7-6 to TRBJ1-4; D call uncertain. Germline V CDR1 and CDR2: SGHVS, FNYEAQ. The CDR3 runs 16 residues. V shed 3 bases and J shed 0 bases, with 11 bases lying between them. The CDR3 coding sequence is TGTGCCAGCAGCTTCGGGAGACCCGCAACTAATGAAAAACTGTTTTTT. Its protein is CASSFGRPATNEKLFF.

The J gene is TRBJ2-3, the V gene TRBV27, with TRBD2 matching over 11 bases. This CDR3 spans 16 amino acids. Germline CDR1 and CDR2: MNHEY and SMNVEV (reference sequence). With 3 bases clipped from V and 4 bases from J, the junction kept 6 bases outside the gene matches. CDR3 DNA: TGTGCCAGCAGTTTTGGAACTAGCGGGAGCCCAGATACGCAGTATTTT. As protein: CASSFGTSGSPDTQYF.

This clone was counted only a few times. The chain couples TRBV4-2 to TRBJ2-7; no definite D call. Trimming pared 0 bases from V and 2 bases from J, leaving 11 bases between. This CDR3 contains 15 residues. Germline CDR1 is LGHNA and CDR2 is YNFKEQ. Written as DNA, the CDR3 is TGTGCCAGCAGCCAAGAATCTAGTGCCCCCTACGAGCAGTACTTC. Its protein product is CASSQESSAPYEQYF.

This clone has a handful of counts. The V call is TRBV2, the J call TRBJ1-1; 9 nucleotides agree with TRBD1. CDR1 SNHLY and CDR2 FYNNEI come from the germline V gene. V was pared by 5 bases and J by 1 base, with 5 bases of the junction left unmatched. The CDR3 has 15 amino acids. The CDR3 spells CASSWDRARNTEAFF. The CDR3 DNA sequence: TGTGCCAGCAGTTGGGACAGGGCTCGGAACACTGAAGCTTTCTTT.

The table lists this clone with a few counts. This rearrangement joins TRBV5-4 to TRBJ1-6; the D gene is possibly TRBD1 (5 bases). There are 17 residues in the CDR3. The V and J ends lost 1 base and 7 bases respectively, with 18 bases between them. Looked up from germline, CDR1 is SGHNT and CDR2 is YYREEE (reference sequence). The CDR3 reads CASSLLAVGGTNSPLHF. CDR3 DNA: TGTGCCAGCAGCTTGTTGGCCGTCGGGGGTACGAATTCACCCCTCCACTTT.

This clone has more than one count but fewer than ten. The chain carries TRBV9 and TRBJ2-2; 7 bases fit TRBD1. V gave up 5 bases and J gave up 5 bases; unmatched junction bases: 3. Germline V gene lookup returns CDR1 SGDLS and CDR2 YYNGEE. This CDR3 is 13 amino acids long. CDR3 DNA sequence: TGTGCCAGCAGTATACAGGGGACCGGGGAGCTGTTTTTT. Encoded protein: CASSIQGTGELFF.

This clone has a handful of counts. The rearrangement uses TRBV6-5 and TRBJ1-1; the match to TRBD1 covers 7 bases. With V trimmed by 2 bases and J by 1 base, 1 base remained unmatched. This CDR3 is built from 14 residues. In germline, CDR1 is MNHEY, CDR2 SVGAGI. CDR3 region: CASSYGQANTEAFF. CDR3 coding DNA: TGTGCCAGCAGTTACGGACAGGCGAACACTGAAGCTTTCTTT.

The CDR3 DNA follows: TGCGCCAGCAGCTACAACAGGGAAACCTATGGCTACACCTTC. It encodes CASSYNRETYGYTF. V is TRBV5-1 and J is TRBJ1-2; perhaps TRBD1 as D (6 bases). This CDR3 comprises 14 residues. CDR1 is SGHRS, CDR2 YFSETQ, per germline. Deletions cut 3 bases from V and 4 bases from J, with 13 bases between.

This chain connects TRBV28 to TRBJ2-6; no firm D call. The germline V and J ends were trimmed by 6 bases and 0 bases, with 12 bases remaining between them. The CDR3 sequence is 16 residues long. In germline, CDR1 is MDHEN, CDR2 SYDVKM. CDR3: CASSALRTSGANVLTF. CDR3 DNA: TGTGCCAGCAGCGCGCTTCGCACCTCTGGGGCCAACGTCCTGACTTTC.

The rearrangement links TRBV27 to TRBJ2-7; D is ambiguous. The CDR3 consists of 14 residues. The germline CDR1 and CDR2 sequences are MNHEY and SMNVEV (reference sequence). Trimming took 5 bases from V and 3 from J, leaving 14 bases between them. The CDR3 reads CASSPYLIGYEQYF. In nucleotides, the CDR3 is TGTGCCAGCAGTCCATATCTAATCGGCTACGAGCAGTACTTC.

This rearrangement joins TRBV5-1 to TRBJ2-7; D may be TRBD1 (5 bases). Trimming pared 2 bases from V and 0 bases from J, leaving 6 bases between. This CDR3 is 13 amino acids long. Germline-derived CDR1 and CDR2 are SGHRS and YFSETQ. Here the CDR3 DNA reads TGCGCCAGCAGCTTCGACAGCTCCTACGAGCAGTACTTC. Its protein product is CASSFDSSYEQYF.

CDR3 protein: CASTTVDRANQPQHF. Here the CDR3 DNA reads TGTGCCAGTACTACCGTGGACAGGGCTAATCAGCCCCAGCATTTT. V and J are TRBV19 and TRBJ1-5; 8 bases are a match to TRBD1. The CDR3 totals 15 residues. After removal of 7 bases from V and 4 bases from J, the junction contained 9 bases not matched to a gene. Germline values: CDR1 LNHDA, CDR2 SQIVND (reference sequence).

The CDR3 DNA is TGTGCCAGCAACCTACAGGGGCCTCACACTGAAGCTTTCTTT. It is translated as CASNLQGPHTEAFF. This rearrangement joins TRBV2 to TRBJ1-1; 7 nucleotides agree with TRBD1. Germline assignment: CDR1 SNHLY and CDR2 FYNNEI. The length of the CDR3 is 14 residues. The ends lost 7 bases at V and 3 bases at J; junction bases unmatched: 8.

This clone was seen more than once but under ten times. CDR3 DNA: TGCGCCAGCAGCTTGATGGGGAGCGCTGAAGCTTTCTTT. This encodes CASSLMGSAEAFF. The chain employs TRBV5-1 and TRBJ1-1; the D is unclear. Germline V gives CDR1 SGHRS, CDR2 YFSETQ. Trimming stripped 1 base from V and 6 bases from J, with 10 bases between. The CDR3 loop spans 13 amino acids.